A single sample is the source of the 32 T cell receptor beta chains below, sequenced in a study of T-cell memory formation after mild COVID-19. Each CDR3 protein is one row after TCRdb ran MiXCR on the 5' RACE reads. The table includes 270,000 or so distinct CDR3 sequences, about a sixth detected once. The sample was PBMCs or a T cell subset sorted from them (not recorded which). These receptors were collected from a man aged 18-30 years who had mild COVID-19 (a few samples of this study predate the infection). Cell type and time point are not known.

This clonotype was counted many times. The chain has TRBV7-2 and TRBJ2-1; D is ambiguous. V lost 2 bases and J 0 bases, leaving 2 bases between the germline ends. The CDR3 runs 13 residues. CDR1 SGHTA and CDR2 FQGNSA come from the germline V gene. CDR3 protein: CASSLISYNEQFF. CDR3 nucleotide sequence: TGTGCCAGCAGCTTAATCTCCTACAATGAGCAGTTCTTC.

This clonotype has more than one count but fewer than ten. CDR3 region: CASSQDSGGPGDTQYF. In DNA, the CDR3 is TGTGCCAGCAGCCAAGATTCGGGGGGGCCTGGAGATACGCAGTATTTT. The gene calls are TRBV3-1 and TRBJ2-3; TRBD2 matches at 8 bases. V lost 0 bases, J lost 5 bases, and 7 bases stayed unmatched. This CDR3 region has 16 residues. Looked up from germline, CDR1 is LGHDT and CDR2 is YNNKEL (reference sequence).

This clonotype was observed at least ten times. The chain links TRBV7-3 to TRBJ2-3; 13 nucleotides match TRBD2. Germline V lookup: CDR1 SGHTA, CDR2 FQGTGA. There are 17 residues in the CDR3. V dropped 3 bases and J dropped 0; count of bases not matched to a gene: 3. In DNA, the CDR3 is TGTGCCAGCAGCTTGCTGACTAGCGGGAGGAGCACAGATACGCAGTATTTT. It codes for CASSLLTSGRSTDTQYF.

This clonotype appeared many times. The rearrangement uses TRBV5-1 and TRBJ2-3, with TRBD2 identical over 10 bases. After removal of 4 bases from V and 1 base from J, the junction contained 6 bases not matched to a gene. Germline CDR1 reads SGHRS; CDR2 reads YFSETQ. This CDR3 is built from 16 residues. The CDR3 bases are TGCGCCAGCAGCACCGGGACTAGCGAAGGCACAGATACGCAGTATTTT. Amino acids: CASSTGTSEGTDTQYF.

This clonotype has more than one count but fewer than ten. This rearrangement joins TRBV7-9 to TRBJ2-2; tentatively, D is TRBD1 (5 bases). Looked up from germline, CDR1 is SEHNR and CDR2 is FQNEAQ (reference sequence). Trimming pared 5 bases from V and 5 bases from J, leaving 15 bases between. The CDR3 loop spans 15 amino acids. The CDR3 nucleotides read TGTGCCAGCAGCCCCGGTCAGGGATGGACCGGGGAGCTGTTTTTT. Its protein product is CASSPGQGWTGELFF.

The sample holds many counts of this clonotype. The rearrangement joins TRBV29-1 to TRBJ1-5; D ambiguous. The CDR3 is 13 amino acids. Germline V gives CDR1 SQVTM, CDR2 ANQGSEA. V lost 1 base and J lost 5, with 9 bases in between. The CDR3 DNA reads TGCAGCGTTGAAGTGGCAGCGGATCAGCCCCAGCATTTT. It is translated as CSVEVAADQPQHF.

This clonotype appeared a single time. The chain links TRBV29-1 to TRBJ2-7; D remains ambiguous. This CDR3 spans 11 amino acids. Germline-derived CDR1 and CDR2 are SQVTM and ANQGSEA. With 4 bases removed from V and 1 base from J, the gap between germline ends came to 5 bases. As DNA, the CDR3 is TGCAGCGTTGCAAATTCCTACGAGCAGTACTTC. This sequence encodes CSVANSYEQYF.

This chain uses TRBV27 with TRBJ1-2; D is uncertain. The CDR3 extends over 11 amino acids. Per the germline V gene, CDR1 is MNHEY and CDR2 is SMNVEV (reference sequence). The germline V and J ends were trimmed by 8 bases and 4 bases, with 8 bases remaining between them. CDR3 sequence reads: CASRDFYGYTF. The CDR3 DNA reads as TGTGCCAGCCGGGATTTCTATGGCTACACCTTC.

To note about this clonotype: In this CDR3 the conserved last residue, phenylalanine or tryptophan, is missing, so a read error is likely. The chain recombines TRBV12-3 or TRBV12-4 with TRBJ1-2; D unclear. This CDR3 contains 10 residues. Between the trimmed V and J ends, which lost 3 bases and 8 bases, there was a span of 4 bases. Here the CDR3 reads CASSFQGYTL. The CDR3 region has the DNA TGTGCCAGCAGTTTTCAGGGCTACACCCTC.

This clonotype was counted between two and nine times. This chain links TRBV28 with TRBJ2-5; 7 positions match TRBD2. This CDR3 contains 14 residues. V trimming: 1 base; J trimming: 4 bases; junction bases outside the gene matches: 3. The germline CDR1 and CDR2 sequences are MDHEN and SYDVKM. CDR3 in DNA: TGTGCCAGCAGTTTATTCCCGGGGGGAGAGACCCAGTACTTC. This codes for CASSLFPGGETQYF. The full variable domain, with the rest looked up from reference TRBV28 and TRBJ2-5, is DVKVTQSSRYLVKRTGEKVFLECVQDMDHENMFWYRQDPGLGLRLIYFSYDVKMKEKGDIPEGYSVSREKKERFSLILESASTNQTSMYLCASSLFPGGETQYFGPGTRLLVL.

CDR3 sequence (DNA): TGCGCCAGCAGCCTGGAACAGGGGGGCTTATATGGCTACACCTTC. Amino acids: CASSLEQGGLYGYTF. V usage is TRBV5-1 and J usage is TRBJ1-2; TRBD1 aligns across 8 bases. CDR1 SGHRS and CDR2 YFSETQ come from the germline V gene. J lost 5 bases, V lost 4 bases, and 10 bases had no gene match. There are 15 residues in the CDR3.

This clonotype appeared a few times. The chain has TRBV7-2 and TRBJ1-5, with TRBD1 identical over 7 bases. Germline CDR1 and CDR2: SGHTA and FQGNSA. The CDR3 is 13 residues long. The V gene end was trimmed by 6 bases and the J gene end by 5 bases; junction bases not matched to a gene: 4. The CDR3 nucleotides read TGTGCCAGCAGAGCCGACAGGGATCAGCCCCAGCATTTT. Translated, it gives CASRADRDQPQHF.

This clonotype was counted a few times. This chain joins TRBV29-1 and TRBJ2-1; no clear D. Per germline, CDR1 SQVTM and CDR2 ANQGSEA. The CDR3 consists of 14 residues. Trimming stripped 1 base from V and 4 bases from J, with 11 bases between. In nucleotides, the CDR3 is TGCAGCGTTGAAGTTCGAGCAGGATACAATGAGCAGTTCTTC. Translating it yields CSVEVRAGYNEQFF.

The chain recombines TRBV5-1 with TRBJ1-2; no clear D. The CDR3 has 16 amino acids. Trimming cost V 0 bases and J 5 bases, with 17 bases left between them. In germline, CDR1 is SGHRS, CDR2 YFSETQ. The CDR3 nucleotides are TGCGCCAGCAGCTTGGAAACCGCCTTCGTGGGGTATGGCTACACCTTC. It encodes CASSLETAFVGYGYTF.

This clonotype has only a few counts. The chain employs TRBV10-3 and TRBJ2-7; possible D gene TRBD2, 6 bases. Germline lookup yields CDR1 ENHRY and CDR2 SYGVKD. V lost 3 bases to trimming and J lost 1 base, with 16 bases between them. This CDR3 has 16 amino acids. The CDR3 loop reads CAISEPAGRGSYEQYF. Here the CDR3 DNA reads TGTGCCATCAGTGAACCAGCAGGACGGGGGTCCTACGAGCAGTACTTC.

The genes are TRBV20-1 and TRBJ2-7; the match to TRBD1 covers 7 bases. The CDR3 extends over 11 amino acids. V lost 5 bases, J lost 5 bases, and 3 bases stayed unmatched. Germline CDR1 and CDR2: DFQATT and SNEGSKA (reference sequence). The CDR3 sequence is CSALQGNEQYV. The CDR3 nucleotides read TGCAGTGCTCTACAGGGGAACGAGCAGTACGTC.

There are a few counts of this clonotype. CDR3: CASSMTGGSYEQYF. CDR3 coding DNA: TGTGCCAGCTCAATGACAGGGGGCTCCTACGAGCAGTACTTC. V is TRBV18 and J is TRBJ2-7; 9 nucleotides line up with TRBD1. After removal of 5 bases from V and 0 bases from J, the junction contained 2 bases not matched to a gene. The length of the CDR3 is 14 residues. Per germline, CDR1 KGHSH and CDR2 LQKENI.

Of note for this clonotype: This may come from a read error, since a much larger clone is one base off. The CDR3 DNA reads TGCGTCAGCAGCCAAGAAAAGACGGAGTCGAACACTGAAGCTTTCTTT. Translating gives CVSSQEKTESNTEAFF. The chain recombines TRBV4-3 with TRBJ1-1; D gene uncertain. CDR3 size: 16 residues. CDR1 is LGHNA, CDR2 YSLEER, per germline.

This chain uses TRBV9 with TRBJ2-1; 8 bases fit TRBD2. Germline CDR1 SGDLS, CDR2 YYNGEE. CDR3 length equals 15 residues. With V trimmed by 0 bases and J by 6 bases, 5 bases remained unmatched. The CDR3 DNA reads TGTGCCAGCAGCGTAGGGGGACTAGGGCTCAATGAGCAGTTCTTC. Protein: CASSVGGLGLNEQFF. Combining the CDR3 with reference TRBV9 and TRBJ2-1 gives the whole variable domain DSGVTQTPKHLITATGQRVTLRCSPRSGDLSVYWYQQSLDQGLQFLIQYYNGEERAKGNILERFSAQQFPDLHSELNLSSLELGDSALYFCASSVGGLGLNEQFFGPGTRLTVL.

The V call is TRBV11-2, the J call TRBJ1-1, with D perhaps TRBD1 (5 bases). CDR1 and CDR2 (germline): SGHAT, FQNNGV. This CDR3 has 16 amino acids. The V end lost 0 bases, the J end lost 1 base, and 12 bases lay between the germline ends. The CDR3 spells CASSLEFGRANTEAFF. The CDR3 DNA follows: TGTGCCAGCAGCTTAGAATTTGGCAGGGCGAACACTGAAGCTTTCTTT. Based on the CDR3 plus reference TRBV11-2 and TRBJ1-1, the full variable domain is EAGVAQSPRYKIIEKRQSVAFWCNPISGHATLYWYQQILGQGPKLLIQFQNNGVVDDSQLPKDRFSAERLKGVDSTLKIQPAKLEDSAVYLCASSLEFGRANTEAFFGQGTRLTVV.

This clonotype occurred once. V gene TRBV12-3 or TRBV12-4 combines with J gene TRBJ1-3, with D unresolved. CDR3 length equals 12 residues. V lost 4 bases to trimming and J lost 7 bases, with 8 bases between them. CDR3 sequence (DNA): TGTGCCAGCAGTTCTTGGGCGAACACCATATATTTT. Translation gives CASSSWANTIYF.

J is TRBJ2-5 and V is TRBV5-5; D is unresolved. V was shortened by 3 bases and J by 1 base, with 13 bases between the two germline ends. The CDR3 is 15 amino acids. Germline CDR1 reads SGHKS; CDR2 reads YYEKEE (reference sequence). CDR3 in DNA: TGTGCCAGCAGCTGGAGTAGTCTGGTCCAAGAGACCCAGTACTTC. Amino acids: CASSWSSLVQETQYF.

This chain joins TRBV5-1 and TRBJ2-6; D ambiguous. The V gene lost 4 bases and the J gene lost 0 bases, with 5 bases spanning the gap. The germline V gene has CDR1 SGHRS and CDR2 YFSETQ. There are 14 residues in the CDR3. The CDR3 sequence: CASSVSSGANVLTF. CDR3 nucleotides: TGCGCCAGCAGCGTCAGCTCTGGGGCCAACGTCCTGACTTTC. The entire variable domain, with the rest obtained from reference TRBV5-1 and TRBJ2-6, is as follows: KAGVTQTPRYLIKTRGQQVTLSCSPISGHRSVSWYQQTPGQGLQFLFEYFSETQRNKGNFPGRFSGRQFSNSRSEMNVSTLELGDSALYLCASSVSSGANVLTFGAGSRLTVL.

This clonotype has just a few counts. The chain employs TRBV6-5 and TRBJ1-2; a possible D gene is TRBD1 (6 bases). The CDR3 extends over 16 amino acids. Germline CDR1 reads MNHEY; CDR2 reads SVGAGI. V lost 5 bases and J lost 3, with 19 bases in between. For the CDR3, the DNA is TGTGCCAGCAGTACGAGGCTGGGACATGCCGACTATGGCTACACCTTC. It encodes CASSTRLGHADYGYTF.

This clonotype has a handful of counts. The chain links TRBV3-1 to TRBJ1-1; TRBD1 is a possible D gene (5 bases). Trimming took off 3 bases at V and 10 bases at J, with 12 bases between the two ends. The CDR3 length is 12 residues. In germline, CDR1 is LGHDT, CDR2 YNNKEL (reference sequence). The CDR3 loop reads CASSHSDRLAFF. The CDR3 DNA is TGTGCCAGCAGCCACTCTGACAGACTAGCTTTCTTT.

This clonotype was recorded many times. The V and J genes are TRBV11-3 and TRBJ2-1; 8 bases are a match to TRBD1. Germline trimming cut 5 bases from V and 7 bases from J; bases unmatched to any gene: 7. The CDR3 is made up of 14 amino acids. Germline V gene sequence: CDR1 SGHNT, CDR2 YENEEA. As DNA, the CDR3 is TGTGCCAGCAGCACCCGGACAGGGTGGAATGAGCAGTTCTTC. It encodes CASSTRTGWNEQFF.

The genes are TRBV11-2 and TRBJ2-1; D may be TRBD1 (6 bases). Germline CDR1 is SGHAT and CDR2 is FQNNGV. V lost 7 bases and J lost 1, with 8 bases in between. This CDR3 comprises 13 residues. The CDR3 loop is CASNRESYNEQFF. CDR3 sequence (DNA): TGTGCCAGCAACAGGGAGTCCTACAATGAGCAGTTCTTC.

The CDR3 sequence: CATSELLRDRFITEAFF. The CDR3 region has the DNA TGTGCCACCAGTGAACTGCTCCGGGACAGGTTTATCACTGAAGCTTTCTTT. J is TRBJ1-1 and V is TRBV24-1, with TRBD1 identical over 8 bases. The V gene end was trimmed by 4 bases and the J gene end by 4 bases; junction bases not matched to a gene: 13. The CDR3 covers 17 residues. In germline, CDR1 is KGHDR, CDR2 SFDVKD.

This clonotype was seen more than once but under ten times. The chain carries TRBV6-2 or TRBV6-3 and TRBJ2-7; D remains unclear. The CDR3 contains 13 residues. Per germline, CDR1 MNHEY and CDR2 SVGEGT. V gave up 6 bases and J gave up 2 bases, with 11 bases separating them. The CDR3 DNA is TGTGCCAGCAGCCTACGACCGGCCTACGAGCAGTACGTC. Amino acid sequence: CASSLRPAYEQYV.

The chain uses TRBV6-6 and TRBJ1-2; a weak D match, TRBD1 (6 bases). The V end was cut by 0 bases, the J end by 7 bases, with 15 bases between. Germline V CDR1 and CDR2: MNHNY, SVGAGI (reference sequence). The CDR3 is 15 amino acids. CDR3 sequence: CASSYSDKGGVGYTF. In nucleotides, the CDR3 is TGTGCCAGCAGTTACTCAGATAAAGGGGGTGTTGGCTACACCTTC.

V usage is TRBV28 and J usage is TRBJ1-2, with 8 bases that match TRBD1. V was pared by 3 bases and J by 5 bases, with 8 bases of the junction left unmatched. Germline V gene data show CDR1 as MDHEN and CDR2 as SYDVKM. This CDR3 is built from 15 residues. This CDR3 is CASSLVAGGGYGYTF. CDR3 bases: TGTGCCAGCAGTTTGGTGGCAGGGGGCGGATATGGCTACACCTTC.

The J gene is TRBJ2-1, the V gene TRBV4-1, with 7 bases lining up with TRBD1. CDR1 is MGHRA and CDR2 is YSYEKL in the germline V gene. V was clipped by 1 base and J by 5 bases; unmatched bases: 2. The CDR3 is made up of 14 amino acids. This CDR3 is CASSQGGQNNEQFF. The CDR3, as DNA: TGCGCCAGCAGCCAAGGGGGACAGAACAATGAGCAGTTCTTC.